The rows below give T cell receptor beta chains drawn from one sample of a study of cytomegalovirus exposure and HLA in healthy donors. Sequencing was performed with immunoSEQ multiplex PCR; in TCRdb, only in-frame clones are kept and a portion is missing. The sample has around 150,000 clones, approximately 65% seen once. The specimen sequenced was PBMCs. The receptors here all came from a woman aged 55-69 years in good health and CMV-seronegative. The CDR3 runs from the conserved cysteine through the conserved F or W. A D gene is named only where the DNA matches it firmly. Rows give clone size only sometimes, using once, few, many, or a class for an expanded clone.

>.|TRBV19|.|TRBJ1-3
TGTGCCAGTAGTAGGGGCAGGGTACAAGGAAACACCATATATTTT
CASSRGRVQGNTIYF
>.|TRBV1|.|TRBJ2-3
TGCACCAGCAGCCAAGATCCCCCTAGCGGGGGGTTCACAGATACGCAGTATTTT
CTSSQDPPSGGFTDTQYF
>.|TRBV19|.|TRBJ1-5
TGTGCCAGTACCTTGGCCCGGGGGTCGGGTCAGCCCCAGCATTTT
CASTLARGSGQPQHF
>.|TRBV9|TRBD2|TRBJ2-2
TGTGCCAGCTGCCGTCAAGCGGGAGAGGCCGGGGAGCTGTTTTTT
CASCRQAGEAGELFF
>.|TRBV11-2|.|TRBJ2-7
TGTGCCAGCAGCTTTGACAGCTACGAGCAGTACTTC
CASSFDSYEQYF
>.|TRBV27|TRBD1|TRBJ2-3
TGTGCCAGCAGTTTAGAGGGACAGGGAGGCACAGATACGCAGTATTTT
CASSLEGQGGTDTQYF
>.|TRBV7-9|TRBD1|TRBJ1-4
TGTTCCAGCAGCTTAGGAGCCCACAGGGGGGAACGGGAAAAACTGTTTTTT
CSSSLGAHRGEREKLFF
>few|TRBV5-1|.|TRBJ1-2
TGCGCCAGCAGCTTGCCCCGGTCCAGGTCGATCAAAGCTAACTATGGCTACACCTTC
CASSLPRSRSIKANYGYTF
>.|TRBV10-1|TRBD1|TRBJ1-1
TGCGCCAGCAGGACGGGACAGGGAGAAGCTTTCTTT
CASRTGQGEAFF
>.|TRBV5-6|TRBD1|TRBJ1-2
TGTGCCAGCAGCTTGTTACTCGGACAGGGGCGGTATGGCTACACCTTC
CASSLLLGQGRYGYTF
>.|TRBV21-1|.|TRBJ1-1
TGTGCCAGCAGCAAAGATCACCCAGGGGGATTTACTGAAGCTTTCTTT
CASSKDHPGGFTEAFF
>.|TRBV10-3|.|TRBJ1-5
TGTGCCATCAGTGAGGGAGGGGAACGCGCGCCCCAGCATTTT
CAISEGGERAPQHF
>.|TRBV21-1|.|TRBJ1-3
TGTGCCAGCACCTTAAGATCAGGGGCTGGAAACACCATATATTTT
CASTLRSGAGNTIYF
>.|TRBV6-6|TRBD2|TRBJ2-1
TGTGCCAGCAGCTACTCTGGGACTAGCGGGAGTGGTGAGCAGTTCTTC
CASSYSGTSGSGEQFF
>.|TRBV5-4|.|TRBJ1-4
TGTGCCAGCAGCTTGGAGGGGGTTCGAGGGAATGAAAAACTGTTTTTT
CASSLEGVRGNEKLFF
>.|TRBV9|TRBD2|TRBJ2-3
TGTGCCAGCAGCGTGGACCCCGGGTTAGCGGGGGGATATACAGATACGCAGTATTTT
CASSVDPGLAGGYTDTQYF
>.|TRBV6-5|.|TRBJ1-4
TGTGCCAGCAGTTACTCGAGCAGGGCAGAAAAACTGTTTTTT
CASSYSSRAEKLFF
>few|TRBV6-4|.|TRBJ2-7
TGTGCCAGCAGTGACTCGAGAAAGAGGTTTAGGTACTTC
CASSDSRKRFRYF
>.|TRBV5-1|.|TRBJ2-7
TGCGCCAGCAGCACTAGAGGCGGGATATACGAGCAGTACTTC
CASSTRGGIYEQYF
>few|TRBV6-1|.|TRBJ2-3
TGTGCCTGCGCGCCAAACACAGATACGCAGTATTTT
CACAPNTDTQYF
>few|TRBV19|.|TRBJ2-2
TGTGCCACCACCCAGCTAGCGACGAACACCGGGGAGCTGTTTTTT
CATTQLATNTGELFF
>.|TRBV2|TRBD1|TRBJ2-7
TGTGCCAGCAGACAGGGGGGCTACGAGCAGTACTTC
CASRQGGYEQYF
>.|TRBV11-2|.|TRBJ2-2
TGTGCCAGCAGCTTAGCTCTCGGGTCCCTCGGGGAGCTGTTTTTT
CASSLALGSLGELFF
>few|TRBV5-1|.|TRBJ2-3
TGCGCCAGCAGCTTCGCGGGGACCACAGATACGCAGTATTTT
CASSFAGTTDTQYF
>.|TRBV6-6|.|TRBJ2-5
TGTGCCAGCAGCCAGACTCAAAGAGTCCAGTACTTC
CASSQTQRVQYF
>.|TRBV11-2|.|TRBJ1-2
TGTGCCAGCAGCCCCTTATCAGGTCAGACAAGCTATGGCTACACCTTC
CASSPLSGQTSYGYTF
>.|TRBV7-9|TRBD1|TRBJ2-7
TGTTCCAGCAGCTACGGAGGGGGACAGGCTTTACACGAGCAGTACTTC
CSSSYGGGQALHEQYF
>.|TRBV6-5|TRBD2|TRBJ2-2
TGTGCCAGCAGCCCCGGGACTAGCCGAACCGGGGAGCTGTTTTTT
CASSPGTSRTGELFF
>.|TRBV19|TRBD1|TRBJ2-2
TGTGCCAGTAGTACCGGGACAGGGAAGAACACCGGGGAGCTGTTTTTT
CASSTGTGKNTGELFF
>.|TRBV27|TRBD1|TRBJ2-7
TGTGCCAGCAGTTCGACAGGGGACGAGCAGTACTTC
CASSSTGDEQYF
>.|TRBV27|.|TRBJ1-5
TGTGCCAGCAGTTTATTCGGGGATAGCAATCAGCCCCAGCATTTT
CASSLFGDSNQPQHF
>few|TRBV6-5|TRBD1|TRBJ1-6
TGTGCCAGCAGTACCGGGACAGGGTCTTCACCCCTCCACTTT
CASSTGTGSSPLHF
>.|TRBV9|.|TRBJ2-7
TGTGCCAGCAGCTTTAGGACGGGAGACTACGAGCAGTACTTC
CASSFRTGDYEQYF
>.|TRBV27|.|TRBJ2-7
TGTGCCAGCAGTTTACGGGGGACCTACGAGCAGTACTTC
CASSLRGTYEQYF
>.|TRBV6-1|TRBD2|TRBJ2-1
TGTGCCAGCAGTGAACTAGCGGCCTACAATGAGCAGTTCTTC
CASSELAAYNEQFF
>.|TRBV19|.|TRBJ1-1
TGTGCCAGTAGTAGAGACCAAAGGGGGACTGAAGCTTTCTTT
CASSRDQRGTEAFF
>.|TRBV7-9|.|TRBJ1-2
TGTGCCAGCAGCGGACTATCGCTCAGGTGGGATGGCTACACCTTC
CASSGLSLRWDGYTF
>.|TRBV5-1|TRBD2|TRBJ2-2
TGCGCCAGCAGCCACGGACTAGCGGGGGGGCCGAACACCGGGGAGCTGTTTTTT
CASSHGLAGGPNTGELFF
>few|TRBV9|.|TRBJ2-2
TGTGCCAGCAGCGTAGGGGGGGACCCTGGGGCCGGGGAGCTGTTTTTT
CASSVGGDPGAGELFF
>.|TRBV5-1|.|TRBJ1-4
TGCGCCAGCAGCTTACGGGGAGGTGAAAAACTGTTTTTT
CASSLRGGEKLFF
>.|TRBV14|TRBD2|TRBJ2-2
TGTGCCAGCAGCCAAGACCGGGCCGGGACTAGCGGGGGGGCCCTCGGGGAGCTGTTTTTT
CASSQDRAGTSGGALGELFF
>once|TRBV7-3|.|TRBJ2-7
TGTTCCAGCAGCTTAACTCAGTTC
CSSSLTQF
>once|TRBV6-5|TRBD2|TRBJ2-7
TGTGCCAGCAGACGCGGCACTAGCGGTACCTACGAGCAGTACTTC
CASRRGTSGTYEQYF
>.|TRBV6-1|.|TRBJ1-2
TGTGCCAGCACCCTCGGGGGGGGTGTCTATGGCTACACCTTC
CASTLGGGVYGYTF
>few|TRBV27|TRBD2|TRBJ2-1
TGTGCCATAGGGCTAGCGGGTAAATATGAGCAGTTCTTC
CAIGLAGKYEQFF